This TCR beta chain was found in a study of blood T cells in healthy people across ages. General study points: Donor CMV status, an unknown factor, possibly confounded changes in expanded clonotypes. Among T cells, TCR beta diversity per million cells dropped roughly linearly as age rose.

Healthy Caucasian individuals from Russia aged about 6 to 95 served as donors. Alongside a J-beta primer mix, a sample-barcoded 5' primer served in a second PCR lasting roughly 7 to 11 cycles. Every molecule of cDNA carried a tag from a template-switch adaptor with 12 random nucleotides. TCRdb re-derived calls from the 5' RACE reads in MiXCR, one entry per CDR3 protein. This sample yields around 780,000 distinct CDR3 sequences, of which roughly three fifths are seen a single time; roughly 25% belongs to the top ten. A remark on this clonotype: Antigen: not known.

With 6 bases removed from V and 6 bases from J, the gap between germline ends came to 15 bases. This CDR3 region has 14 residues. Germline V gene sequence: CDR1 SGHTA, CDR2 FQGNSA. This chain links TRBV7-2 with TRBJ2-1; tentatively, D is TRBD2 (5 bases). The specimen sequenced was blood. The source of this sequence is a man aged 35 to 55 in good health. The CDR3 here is CASRAPGRGNEQFF. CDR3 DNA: TGTGCCAGCAGGGCGCCGGGTCGGGGCAATGAGCAGTTCTTC.